This TCR beta chain was captured by sequencing in a study of CD8 T cells in ankylosing spondylitis. Study-wide points: The clones that were linked to disease were reported to be significantly enriched in matched synovial fluid samples from ankylosing spondylitis patients. Disease-linked clones bore a CD8+ phenotype and were relatively rare in peripheral blood. What appeared characteristic of ankylosing spondylitis blood was a TCR beta motif of 7 or 8 highly homologous variants.

In this sample, this clonotype turned up a few times. The antigen remains undetermined. One entry per CDR3 protein, called by TCRdb with MiXCR from the 5' RACE reads. The table has some 840,000 distinct CDR3 sequences, 10% to 15% seen once. The CDR3 sequence is 16 residues long. Germline lookup yields CDR1 MNHEY and CDR2 SVGEGT. Trimming left V 8 bases short and J 2 bases short, with 22 bases between. Source material: blood, either unsorted or a sorted T cell fraction (not recorded which). This clonotype was obtained from a male donor with ankylosing spondylitis. This rearrangement joins TRBV6-2 or TRBV6-3 to TRBJ2-7, with D possibly matching TRBD2 (5 bases). As DNA, the CDR3 is TGTGCCAGCTGCCGGGGTCCGGTGGGTCCTCCCTACGAGCAGTACTTC. Translation: CASCRGPVGPPYEQYF.